This TCR beta chain was retrieved from a study of cytomegalovirus exposure and HLA in healthy donors. The repertoire was sequenced with immunoSEQ multiplex PCR; TCRdb's copy has only in-frame clones and lacks some. The sample records tens of thousands of clones, around 90% being singletons. The CDR3 totals 12 residues. Germline V lookup: CDR1 SEHNR, CDR2 FQNEAQ (reference sequence). Trimming took 0 bases from V and 9 from J, leaving 5 bases between them. The TCR was taken from a woman aged 18 to 35 in good health and CMV-seropositive. The genes are TRBV7-9 and TRBJ2-2; no definite D call. Sequencing used PBMCs. DNA for the CDR3: TGTGCCAGCAGCTTAGCGCGCTGGGAGCTGTTTTTT. Amino acids: CASSLARWELFF.